This section outlines one T cell receptor (beta chain) sequence together with its context. The record originates from a study of blood T cell repertoires in COVID-19. Data came from immunoSEQ multiplex PCR; TCRdb stores just in-frame clones and leaves some out. Of 350,000 to 550,000 clones in the sample, about 90% were seen once. Specimen: PBMCs or T cells enriched from blood (not recorded which). The receptor was isolated from a woman in her late teens or twenties with acute COVID-19.

Here the CDR3 reads CASSRDSFNTEAFF. The CDR3 nucleotides are TGCGCCAGCAGCCGGGACTCCTTCAACACTGAAGCTTTCTTT. The chain has TRBV5-1 and TRBJ1-1, with D possibly TRBD1 on 5 matching bases. Trimming removed 4 bases from V and 2 bases from J, with 12 bases in between. CDR1 SGHRS and CDR2 YFSETQ come from the germline V gene. The CDR3 runs to 14 residues.